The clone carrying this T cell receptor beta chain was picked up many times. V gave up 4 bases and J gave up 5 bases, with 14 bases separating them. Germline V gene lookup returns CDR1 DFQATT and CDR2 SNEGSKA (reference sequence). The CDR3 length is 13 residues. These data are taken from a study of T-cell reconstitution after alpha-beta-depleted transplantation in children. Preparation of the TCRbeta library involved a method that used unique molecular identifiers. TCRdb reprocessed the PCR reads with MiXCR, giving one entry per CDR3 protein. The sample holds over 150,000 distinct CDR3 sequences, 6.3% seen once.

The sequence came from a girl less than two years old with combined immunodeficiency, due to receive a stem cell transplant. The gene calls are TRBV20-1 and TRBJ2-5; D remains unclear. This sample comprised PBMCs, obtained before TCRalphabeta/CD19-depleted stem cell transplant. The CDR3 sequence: CSATLRVRETQYF. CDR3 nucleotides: TGCAGTGCTACGCTCCGGGTTAGGGAGACCCAGTACTTC.